These 11 T cell receptor beta chains share one sample of origin, sequenced in a study of T cell clonality in common variable immunodeficiency. Assay: immunoSEQ multiplex PCR; the TCRdb copy retains only in-frame clones and omits some. The sample contains approximately 81,000 clones, none of them singletons. Input material: peripheral blood mononuclear cells. These TCRs come from a person between 18 and 75 years old in good health.

This clone was observed at least ten times. Read sequence stops 3 residues before the CDR3 end, and the germline J gene provides the missing end. V gene TRBV7-9 combines with J gene TRBJ2-1; D might be TRBD2 (5 bases). V lost 2 bases to trimming and J lost 7 bases, with 15 bases between them. Germline CDR1 is SEHNR and CDR2 is FQNEAQ (reference sequence). This CDR3 contains 15 residues. CDR3 protein: CASSLPRRFGNEQFF. The sequenced part of the CDR3 DNA is TGTGCCAGCAGCTTACCAAGGAGGTTCGGGAATGAG. Combining the CDR3 with reference TRBV7-9 and TRBJ2-1 gives the whole variable domain DTGVSQNPRHKITKRGQNVTFRCDPISEHNRLYWYRQTLGQGPEFLTYFQNEAQLEKSRLLSDRFSAERPKGSFSTLEIQRTEQGDSAMYLCASSLPRRFGNEQFFGPGTRLTVL.

This clone was observed many times. The read terminates 3 residues ahead of where the CDR3 ends, so the germline J gene completes it. The chain recombines TRBV28 with TRBJ1-4, with D possibly matching TRBD1 (6 bases). The CDR3 runs to 16 residues. CDR1 and CDR2 (germline): MDHEN, SYDVKM. Trimming stripped 3 bases from V and 2 bases from J, with 13 bases between. CDR3 DNA (partial): TGTGCCAGCAGTTTGTTCGGGGGGCAGACTAATGAAAAA. This codes for CASSLFGGQTNEK. In full, the CDR3 is CASSLFGGQTNEKLFF.

There are many counts of this clone. The read ends 3 residues before the CDR3 terminus; that terminus is restored from the germline J gene. This chain joins TRBV5-5 and TRBJ1-1; TRBD1 aligns across 12 bases. CDR1 and CDR2 (germline): SGHKS, YYEKEE (reference sequence). The length of the CDR3 is 14 residues. Partial CDR3 DNA: TGTGCCAGCAGCCTGGGGACAGGGGGCAGGGAA. Protein sequence: CASSLGTGGRE. The CDR3 in its entirety is CASSLGTGGREAFF. The whole variable domain, filled in from reference TRBV5-5 and TRBJ1-1, reads DAGVTQSPTHLIKTRGQQVTLRCSPISGHKSVSWYQQVLGQGPQFIFQYYEKEERGRGNFPDRFSARQFPNYSSELNVNALLLGDSALYLCASSLGTGGREAFFGQGTRLTVV.

This clone was seen at least ten times. The missing CDR3 end, 3 residues past where the read stops, is filled in from the germline J gene. V and J are TRBV6-2 or TRBV6-3 and TRBJ2-1; TRBD2 is a possible D gene (6 bases). This CDR3 is 14 amino acids long. The germline CDR1 and CDR2 sequences are MNHEY and SVGEGT. Trimming left V 8 bases short and J 6 bases short, with 17 bases between. The CDR3 loop reads CASRRVADSNEQFF. The covered CDR3 bases are TGTGCCAGCCGGCGGGTAGCGGATTCCAATGAG.

In this sample, this clone turned up many times. The CDR3 sequence is CASSSTGSTYEQYF. Partial CDR3 DNA: TGTGCCAGCAGCTCAACAGGAAGTACCTACGAG. The chain is built from TRBV7-9 and TRBJ2-7; tentatively, D is TRBD1 (5 bases). The read ends 3 residues early relative to the CDR3; the germline J gene fills the gap. Trimming cost V 4 bases and J 2 bases, with 12 bases left between them. The CDR3 is 14 amino acids. CDR1 SEHNR and CDR2 FQNEAQ come from the germline V gene (reference sequence).

This clone has a count of ten or more. The read is 3 residues too short to cover the CDR3 end, so that end is filled in from the germline J gene. The chain has TRBV29-1 and TRBJ1-2; D remains ambiguous. CDR1 and CDR2 (germline): SQVTM, ANQGSEA. This CDR3 has 13 amino acids. Trimming left V 4 bases short and J 0 bases short, with 9 bases between. CDR3 sequence: CSVGERTNYGYTF. CDR3 bases read: TGCAGCGTTGGAGAGCGGACTAACTATGGC. The full variable domain, with the rest looked up from reference TRBV29-1 and TRBJ1-2, is SAVISQKPSRDICQRGTSLTIQCQVDSQVTMMFWYRQQPGQSLTLIATANQGSEATYESGFVIDKFPISRPNLTFSTLTVSNMSPEDSSIYLCSVGERTNYGYTFGSGTRLTVV.

This clone came up many times. The CDR3 goes on 3 residues after the read ends, and that part is filled in from the germline J gene. V gene TRBV28 combines with J gene TRBJ1-3, with unresolved D. This CDR3 is 15 amino acids long. V shed 4 bases and J shed 0 bases, with 10 bases lying between them. CDR1 is MDHEN and CDR2 is SYDVKM in the germline V gene. The CDR3 loop is CASSSNLVSGNTIYF. The DNA read from the CDR3 is TGTGCCAGCAGTTCGAACTTGGTCTCTGGAAACACC.

Ten or more counts support this clone. The observed sequence ends 3 residues before the CDR3 terminus, with the missing tail filled in from the germline J gene. The rearrangement links TRBV14 to TRBJ2-2; D is ambiguous. The germline V gene has CDR1 SGHDN and CDR2 FVKESK. This CDR3 is 14 amino acids long. V lost 0 bases and J lost 4, with 6 bases in between. The covered CDR3 bases are TGTGCCAGCAGCCAAGATATCGGCACCGGGGAG. As protein: CASSQDIGTGE. In full, the CDR3 reads CASSQDIGTGELFF.

This clone was found many times. The read terminates 3 residues ahead of where the CDR3 ends, so the germline J gene completes it. J is TRBJ2-4 and V is TRBV20-1; the match to TRBD2 covers 11 bases. The CDR3 has 16 amino acids. Trimming cost V 6 bases and J 6 bases; bases outside gene matches: 13. CDR1 is DFQATT and CDR2 is SNEGSKA in the germline V gene (reference sequence). CDR3 DNA, as far as it was read: TGCAGTGCCCAGCAACTAGCGGGAGCGACGGGAAACATT. Its protein product is CSAQQLAGATGNI. From start to end, the CDR3 is CSAQQLAGATGNIQYF.

This clone appeared many times. The sequence runs out 3 residues before the end of the CDR3; the remainder is reconstructed from the germline J gene. The chain links TRBV5-5 to TRBJ2-7; 10 bases align to TRBD1. From germline, CDR1 is SGHKS and CDR2 YYEKEE (reference sequence). CDR3 length: 15 amino acids. Trimming at V came to 3 bases and at J to 2 bases, leaving 5 bases not matched to a gene. The CDR3 sequence is CASSWTGGEAYEQYF. The covered CDR3 bases are TGTGCCAGCAGCTGGACAGGGGGAGAGGCCTACGAG.

This clone was picked up many times. The CDR3 goes on 3 residues after the read ends, and that part is filled in from the germline J gene. J is TRBJ2-3 and V is TRBV7-2; D possibly corresponds to TRBD2 (5 bases). The CDR3 sequence is 15 residues long. Germline V lookup: CDR1 SGHTA, CDR2 FQGNSA. The V end was cut by 5 bases, the J end by 0 bases, with 12 bases between. Incomplete CDR3 DNA: TGTGCCAGCAGCCGTAGCTGGACTAGCACAGATACG. Protein product: CASSRSWTSTDT. The whole CDR3 protein is CASSRSWTSTDTQYF.